The 27 T cell receptor beta chains below come from one sample, sequenced in a study of blood T cell repertoires in COVID-19. TCRdb keeps only in-frame clones here, not all; method: immunoSEQ multiplex PCR. This sample yields 430,000 or so clones, of which around 90% are seen a single time; 0.8% to 0.85% belongs to the top ten. Sequenced: peripheral blood. The receptors derive from a man between 18 and 35 years old with COVID-19, enrolled during active disease.

J is TRBJ2-1 and V is TRBV27; 8 bases map to TRBD2. Germline CDR1 is MNHEY and CDR2 is SMNVEV (reference sequence). The CDR3 covers 14 residues. The trim removed 6 bases at V and 3 bases at J, leaving 4 bases unmatched. The CDR3 is CASSLGGVYNEQFF. The CDR3 DNA is TGTGCCAGCAGCCTCGGGGGGGTCTACAATGAGCAGTTCTTC.

This clone was counted once. The chain uses TRBV29-1 and TRBJ2-7, with 9 bases matching TRBD2. Germline V gene sequence: CDR1 SQVTM, CDR2 ANQGSEA. The CDR3 has 12 residues. J lost 5 bases, V lost 7 bases, and 6 bases had no gene match. As DNA, the CDR3 is TGCAGCGCGCTCGGCGGGGGGGACGAGCAGTACTTC. Translated: CSALGGGDEQYF.

This chain uses TRBV7-9 with TRBJ2-3, with D unclear. V shed 1 base and J shed 1 base, with 6 bases lying between them. The germline V gene has CDR1 SEHNR and CDR2 FQNEAQ (reference sequence). The CDR3 length is 14 residues. The CDR3 spells CASSLVSGTDTQYF. In DNA, the CDR3 is TGTGCCAGCAGCTTAGTCAGCGGCACAGATACGCAGTATTTT. Combining the CDR3 with reference TRBV7-9 and TRBJ2-3 gives the whole variable domain DTGVSQNPRHKITKRGQNVTFRCDPISEHNRLYWYRQTLGQGPEFLTYFQNEAQLEKSRLLSDRFSAERPKGSFSTLEIQRTEQGDSAMYLCASSLVSGTDTQYFGPGTRLTVL.

This chain links TRBV2 with TRBJ2-1; TRBD2 agrees at 9 bases. CDR1 and CDR2 from the germline V gene are SNHLY and FYNNEI. The CDR3 is 15 amino acids. V dropped 6 bases and J dropped 4; count of bases not matched to a gene: 7. CDR3 in DNA: TGTGCCAGCAGCCCTGCTAGCGGGGTATACAATGAGCAGTTCTTC. Its protein product is CASSPASGVYNEQFF.

The rearrangement links TRBV18 to TRBJ1-1; D possibly corresponds to TRBD1 (5 bases). V was trimmed by 2 bases and J by 2 bases, leaving 12 bases between them. The V gene's germline CDR1 is KGHSH and CDR2 LQKENI. This CDR3 region has 15 residues. The CDR3 spells CASSPSRGGNTEAFF. The CDR3 region has the DNA TGTGCCAGCTCACCAAGTAGGGGAGGCAACACTGAAGCTTTCTTT.

This chain links TRBV3-1 (or the pseudogene TRBV3-2) with TRBJ2-5; weak D call: TRBD2 (5 bases). Germline CDR1 LGHDT, CDR2 YNNKEL (reference sequence). V was pared by 5 bases and J by 7 bases, with 8 bases between. The CDR3 is 11 residues long. CDR3 coding DNA: TGTGCCAGCAGCTACGCGGGGACCCAGTACTTC. This gives the protein CASSYAGTQYF.

The chain combines TRBV6-6 with TRBJ2-5, with 8 bases identical to TRBD2. Germline-derived CDR1 and CDR2 are MNHNY and SVGAGI (reference sequence). V lost 4 bases and J lost 3; bases outside the gene matches: 10. This CDR3 contains 16 residues. CDR3 nucleotide sequence: TGTGCCAGCAGTTGGTTAGCGGGGTCCCCAGAAGAGACCCAGTACTTC. Residues: CASSWLAGSPEETQYF.

This chain connects TRBV19 to TRBJ1-1; D is possibly TRBD1 (5 bases). Trimming cost V 5 bases and J 1 base, with 8 bases left between them. There are 13 residues in the CDR3. Germline V gene sequence: CDR1 LNHDA, CDR2 SQIVND (reference sequence). CDR3 DNA: TGTGCCAGTAGTTGGCAGGGGAACACTGAAGCTTTCTTT. It encodes CASSWQGNTEAFF.

The chain recombines TRBV7-2 with TRBJ1-6; D remains unclear. Germline CDR1 SGHTA, CDR2 FQGNSA. Trimming pared 1 base from V and 7 bases from J, leaving 8 bases between. The CDR3 contains 14 residues. The DNA for the CDR3 is TGTGCCAGCAGCTTAGTTGTCGCGAATTCACCCCTCCACTTT. Amino acids: CASSLVVANSPLHF.

The chain recombines TRBV6-1 with TRBJ2-1; no reliable D call. Germline V gene lookup returns CDR1 MNHNS and CDR2 SASEGT. The CDR3 is 15 residues long. V was trimmed by 1 base and J by 0 bases, leaving 7 bases between them. The CDR3 spells CASSEGYSSYNEQFF. The DNA of the CDR3 is TGTGCCAGCAGTGAAGGCTATAGCTCCTACAATGAGCAGTTCTTC.

V gene TRBV12-3 or TRBV12-4 combines with J gene TRBJ1-5; a possible D gene is TRBD1 (6 bases). Trimming stripped 6 bases from V and 5 bases from J, with 11 bases between. This CDR3 spans 13 amino acids. Here the CDR3 DNA reads TGTGCCAGCAGAGGGGGACATGATCAGCCCCAGCATTTT. It encodes CASRGGHDQPQHF.

The chain couples TRBV29-1 to TRBJ2-1; D possibly corresponds to TRBD2 (5 bases). Germline values: CDR1 SQVTM, CDR2 ANQGSEA. This CDR3 spans 11 amino acids. V was trimmed by 6 bases and J by 5 bases, leaving 8 bases between them. CDR3 DNA: TGCAGCGTGAGGGAGAACAATGAGCAGTTCTTC. Its translation is CSVRENNEQFF.

The V and J genes are TRBV7-9 and TRBJ2-7, with 7 bases identical to TRBD1. V lost 6 bases, J lost 5 bases, and 7 bases stayed unmatched. Germline values: CDR1 SEHNR, CDR2 FQNEAQ (reference sequence). CDR3 length: 13 residues. The CDR3: CASSTDRLNEQYF. DNA of the CDR3: TGTGCCAGCAGTACGGACAGGCTGAACGAGCAGTACTTC.

J is TRBJ1-2 and V is TRBV3-1 (or the pseudogene TRBV3-2); tentatively, D is TRBD1 (5 bases). Trimming took 0 bases from V and 7 from J, leaving 12 bases between them. The CDR3 has 14 amino acids. Looked up from germline, CDR1 is LGHDT and CDR2 is YNNKEL (reference sequence). The DNA for the CDR3 is TGTGCCAGCAGCCAAGAGCTAGGGGTAGGTGGCTACACCTTC. Translation gives CASSQELGVGGYTF.

V is TRBV28 and J is TRBJ2-5; TRBD2 agrees at 7 bases. The CDR3 sequence is 16 residues long. CDR1 and CDR2 (germline): MDHEN, SYDVKM. The ends lost 6 bases at V and 6 bases at J; junction bases unmatched: 16. The DNA of the CDR3 is TGTGCCAGCAGCCTGCCCTGGAGACTAGCTCCTCAGACCCAGTACTTC. It specifies CASSLPWRLAPQTQYF.

CDR3 in amino acids: CASSLDQGADSPLHF. For the CDR3, the DNA is TGTGCCAGCAGCTTGGACCAGGGGGCGGATTCACCCCTCCACTTT. This rearrangement joins TRBV7-6 to TRBJ1-6; 8 nucleotides agree with TRBD1. CDR3 size: 15 residues. From germline, CDR1 is SGHVS and CDR2 FNYEAQ. With V trimmed by 3 bases and J by 8 bases, 6 bases remained unmatched.

The rearrangement links TRBV5-6 to TRBJ2-3; 8 bases match TRBD2. Trimming at V came to 2 bases and at J to 5 bases, leaving 10 bases not matched to a gene. Germline V gene lookup returns CDR1 SGHDT and CDR2 YYEEEE. The CDR3 sequence is 16 residues long. The CDR3 is CASSFSSGRFLDTQYF. The DNA of the CDR3 is TGTGCCAGCAGCTTCTCGAGCGGGAGATTTTTAGATACGCAGTATTTT.

The CDR3 sequence: CASRERTQETQYF. As DNA, the CDR3 is TGTGCCAGCAGGGAGCGGACCCAAGAGACCCAGTACTTC. V and J are TRBV11-3 and TRBJ2-5; D might be TRBD2 (5 bases). This CDR3 is built from 13 residues. The V gene lost 6 bases and the J gene lost 1 base, with 9 bases spanning the gap. CDR1 and CDR2 from the germline V gene are SGHNT and YENEEA.

About this clone itself: The same CDR3 is also encoded by other DNA sequences in this sample. V and J are TRBV4-1 and TRBJ1-2; a possible D gene is TRBD1 (5 bases). V lost 0 bases and J 4 bases, leaving 12 bases between the germline ends. Germline assignment: CDR1 MGHRA and CDR2 YSYEKL. This CDR3 has 15 amino acids. The CDR3 loop is CASSQEGDSRYGYTF. The CDR3 nucleotides are TGCGCCAGCAGCCAAGAAGGCGACAGTCGCTATGGCTACACCTTC.

The rearrangement joins TRBV6-1 to TRBJ2-5; 8 bases match TRBD2. The length of the CDR3 is 17 residues. The V and J ends lost 2 bases and 4 bases, in that order; junction bases with no gene match: 12. Germline V gene data show CDR1 as MNHNS and CDR2 as SASEGT. The DNA for the CDR3 is TGTGCCAGCAGTGAATCCGCCCGGGGGGGGCGCGGAGAGACCCAGTACTTC. The encoded protein is CASSESARGGRGETQYF.

The chain links TRBV30 to TRBJ1-1, with TRBD1 matching 8 bases. This CDR3 has 13 residues. The V gene's germline CDR1 is GTSNPN and CDR2 SVGIG (reference sequence). J was trimmed by 0 bases and V by 5 bases; bases with no gene match: 2. The CDR3 region has the DNA TGTGCCTGGTGGGACAGGTTGAACACTGAAGCTTTCTTT. Its protein is CAWWDRLNTEAFF. Supplemented by reference TRBV30 and TRBJ1-1, the full variable domain reads SQTIHQWPATLVQPVGSPLSLECTVEGTSNPNLYWYRQAAGRGLQLLFYSVGIGQISSEVPQNLSASRPQDRQFILSSKKLLLSDSGFYLCAWWDRLNTEAFFGQGTRLTVV.

The J gene is TRBJ2-7, the V gene TRBV29-1; maybe TRBD2 (5 bases). Germline CDR1 and CDR2: SQVTM and ANQGSEA. This CDR3 is built from 12 residues. The V end lost 5 bases, the J end lost 7 bases, and 15 bases lay between the germline ends. The CDR3 nucleotides are TGCAGCGTTCGGCCCAGCGGCGGTGAGCAGTACTTC. Its protein product is CSVRPSGGEQYF.

This clone has a single count. The chain couples TRBV5-1 to TRBJ1-4, with 10 positions matching TRBD1. Germline CDR1 SGHRS, CDR2 YFSETQ. The length of the CDR3 is 15 residues. After removal of 0 bases from V and 7 bases from J, the junction contained 3 bases not matched to a gene. Here the CDR3 DNA reads TGCGCCAGCAGCTTGGCGGGACAGGGGACTGAAAAACTGTTTTTT. It yields the protein CASSLAGQGTEKLFF.

The chain couples TRBV7-8 to TRBJ2-2; TRBD2 aligns across 7 bases. V dropped 2 bases and J dropped 1; count of bases not matched to a gene: 1. This CDR3 spans 15 amino acids. Germline V gene lookup returns CDR1 SGHVS and CDR2 FQNEAQ. DNA of the CDR3: TGTGCCAGCAGCTTACCGGGGGGGAACACCGGGGAGCTGTTTTTT. It codes for CASSLPGGNTGELFF. The whole variable domain, filled in from reference TRBV7-8 and TRBJ2-2, reads GAGVSQSPRYKVAKRGQDVALRCDPISGHVSLFWYQQALGQGPEFLTYFQNEAQLDKSGLPSDRFFAERPEGSVSTLKIQRTQQEDSAVYLCASSLPGGNTGELFFGEGSRLTVL.

As concerns this clone: This CDR3 is also generated by other DNA sequences in the sample. This chain links TRBV28 with TRBJ2-3, with D hard to call. V was clipped by 4 bases and J by 2 bases, with 4 bases between them. Germline V gives CDR1 MDHEN, CDR2 SYDVKM. The length of the CDR3 is 12 residues. Here the CDR3 DNA reads TGTGCCAGCAGTTCGGTCACAGATACGCAGTATTTT. Translated, it gives CASSSVTDTQYF.

This rearrangement joins TRBV19 to TRBJ2-1; 9 nucleotides match TRBD2. The CDR3 is made up of 15 amino acids. V lost 8 bases to trimming and J lost 2 bases; unmatched junction nucleotides: 7. From germline, CDR1 is LNHDA and CDR2 SQIVND (reference sequence). CDR3 region: CASAASGDAYNEQFF. CDR3 nucleotide sequence: TGTGCCAGTGCGGCTAGCGGGGACGCCTACAATGAGCAGTTCTTC.

The V and J genes are TRBV7-8 and TRBJ2-2, with 9 bases matching TRBD2. The CDR3 has 17 residues. Germline V gene data show CDR1 as SGHVS and CDR2 as FQNEAQ. V shed 7 bases, J shed 4 bases, and the junction held 13 bases outside the gene matches. CDR3 nucleotides: TGTGCCAGCACTATGCGGCGGGGGGGCCGGGGCACCGGGGAGCTGTTTTTT. Translated, it gives CASTMRRGGRGTGELFF.